The rows below give T cell receptor beta chains drawn from one sample of a study of blood T cell repertoires in COVID-19. Sequencing used immunoSEQ multiplex PCR; TCRdb keeps in-frame clones, though not all of them. The sample records 210,000 or so clones, around 90% being singletons. Material: peripheral blood. The receptors originated from a man aged 18-30 years with active or convalescent COVID-19. CDR3s include the opening cysteine and the closing phenylalanine or tryptophan. The order of the fields is CDR3 DNA, CDR3 protein, J gene, CDR3 length, D gene, V gene, clone size. The D gene is left open where the match is weak. Where a row states a size, it is once, few, many or the class of an expanded clone; other rows omit it.

CDR3 DNA: TGTGCCAGCAGCGTACAGGGGGCGTATAATTCACCCCTCCACTTT
CDR3 protein: CASSVQGAYNSPLHF
J gene: TRBJ1-6
CDR3 length: 15
D gene: TRBD1
V gene: TRBV5-4
clone size: NA

CDR3 DNA: TGTGCCAGCAGCTTGGAGGGTAGCGTGACCTACGAGCAGTACTTC
CDR3 protein: CASSLEGSVTYEQYF
J gene: TRBJ2-7
CDR3 length: 15
D gene: NA
V gene: TRBV5-5
clone size: NA

CDR3 DNA: TGTGCCACCAGCCACGACAGGGTCCAAGAGACCCAGTACTTC
CDR3 protein: CATSHDRVQETQYF
J gene: TRBJ2-5
CDR3 length: 14
D gene: TRBD1
V gene: TRBV15
clone size: NA

CDR3 DNA: TGTGCCAGCACCCCCGCCGGGGGGGGCCGGAACACTGAAGCTTTCTTT
CDR3 protein: CASTPAGGGRNTEAFF
J gene: TRBJ1-1
CDR3 length: 16
D gene: NA
V gene: TRBV28
clone size: NA

CDR3 DNA: TGTGCCAGCAGTGACCCAGGACGGACTTACTATGGCTACACCTTC
CDR3 protein: CASSDPGRTYYGYTF
J gene: TRBJ1-2
CDR3 length: 15
D gene: NA
V gene: TRBV6-1
clone size: NA

CDR3 DNA: TGTGCCTGGAGCCGGACAGGGGGCTTCGACGAGCAGTACTTC
CDR3 protein: CAWSRTGGFDEQYF
J gene: TRBJ2-7
CDR3 length: 14
D gene: TRBD1
V gene: TRBV30
clone size: NA

CDR3 DNA: TGTGCCAGCAGGAATATGGTGGGGCTTCACACTGAAGCTTTCTTT
CDR3 protein: CASRNMVGLHTEAFF
J gene: TRBJ1-1
CDR3 length: 15
D gene: NA
V gene: TRBV6-5
clone size: NA

CDR3 DNA: TGTGCCAGCAGTACCCGACAGGGTAGCTACGAGCAGTACTTC
CDR3 protein: CASSTRQGSYEQYF
J gene: TRBJ2-7
CDR3 length: 14
D gene: TRBD1
V gene: TRBV6-6
clone size: NA

CDR3 DNA: TGCAGCGCCCCGGACTGGGGGGATGAGCAGTTCTTC
CDR3 protein: CSAPDWGDEQFF
J gene: TRBJ2-1
CDR3 length: 12
D gene: NA
V gene: TRBV29-1
clone size: NA

CDR3 DNA: TGCGCCAGCAGCTCCTACGACAGGGGGCGGAACACCGGGGAGCTGTTTTTT
CDR3 protein: CASSSYDRGRNTGELFF
J gene: TRBJ2-2
CDR3 length: 17
D gene: TRBD1
V gene: TRBV5-1
clone size: NA

CDR3 DNA: TGTGCCAGCTCACCGCTTCCTGGACAGCCCCGGGAGCAGTACTTC
CDR3 protein: CASSPLPGQPREQYF
J gene: TRBJ2-7
CDR3 length: 15
D gene: NA
V gene: TRBV18
clone size: once

CDR3 DNA: TGTGCCAGCAGCTTCGCAGCGACCACGGCGGGGACCCAGTACTTC
CDR3 protein: CASSFAATTAGTQYF
J gene: TRBJ2-5
CDR3 length: 15
D gene: NA
V gene: TRBV7-9
clone size: NA

CDR3 DNA: TGTGCCAGCAGTGACGGGGCAGGATCCACAGATACGCAGTATTTT
CDR3 protein: CASSDGAGSTDTQYF
J gene: TRBJ2-3
CDR3 length: 15
D gene: NA
V gene: TRBV6-4
clone size: NA

CDR3 DNA: TGTGCCAGCAGCCGCGCAGGGGAAGAGCAGTACTTC
CDR3 protein: CASSRAGEEQYF
J gene: TRBJ2-7
CDR3 length: 12
D gene: NA
V gene: TRBV7-8
clone size: NA

CDR3 DNA: TGTGCCAGCAGCTCGCACTCGGGACTAGCGGGAGATCCGCAGTATTTT
CDR3 protein: CASSSHSGLAGDPQYF
J gene: TRBJ2-3
CDR3 length: 16
D gene: TRBD2
V gene: TRBV11-2
clone size: NA

CDR3 DNA: TGTGCCAGCAGTGATCCTAGCGGATTAGCCAAAAACATTCAGTACTTC
CDR3 protein: CASSDPSGLAKNIQYF
J gene: TRBJ2-4
CDR3 length: 16
D gene: TRBD2
V gene: TRBV2
clone size: NA

CDR3 DNA: TGTGCCAGCAGCGCCGGACTAGTCGTGGGCGAGCAGTACTTC
CDR3 protein: CASSAGLVVGEQYF
J gene: TRBJ2-7
CDR3 length: 14
D gene: TRBD2
V gene: TRBV9
clone size: NA

CDR3 DNA: TGTGCCAGCAGTCGACAGGGGGCGTTTGCTGAAGCTTTCTTT
CDR3 protein: CASSRQGAFAEAFF
J gene: TRBJ1-1
CDR3 length: 14
D gene: TRBD1
V gene: TRBV6-6
clone size: few

CDR3 DNA: TGTGCCAGCAGCTTGAAGGACAGCTACGAGCAGTACTTC
CDR3 protein: CASSLKDSYEQYF
J gene: TRBJ2-7
CDR3 length: 13
D gene: NA
V gene: TRBV13
clone size: NA

CDR3 DNA: TGTGCCAGCAGCGATAGTTCCTTAGCCCAGCATTTT
CDR3 protein: CASSDSSLAQHF
J gene: TRBJ1-5
CDR3 length: 12
D gene: NA
V gene: TRBV6-5
clone size: NA

CDR3 DNA: TGTGCCAGTACCCGAACGCCCCAGGGGTTGACCATGAACACTGAAGCTTTCTTT
CDR3 protein: CASTRTPQGLTMNTEAFF
J gene: TRBJ1-1
CDR3 length: 18
D gene: NA
V gene: TRBV19
clone size: NA

CDR3 DNA: TGTGCCAGCGGGCGGGGCTACGAGCAGTACTTC
CDR3 protein: CASGRGYEQYF
J gene: TRBJ2-7
CDR3 length: 11
D gene: NA
V gene: TRBV2
clone size: NA

CDR3 DNA: TGTGCCAGCAGCCCTGACACGTCCTACGAGCAGTACTTC
CDR3 protein: CASSPDTSYEQYF
J gene: TRBJ2-7
CDR3 length: 13
D gene: NA
V gene: TRBV5-6
clone size: NA

CDR3 DNA: TGTGCCAGCAGCTCACAGGGGAGCACAGATACGCAGTATTTT
CDR3 protein: CASSSQGSTDTQYF
J gene: TRBJ2-3
CDR3 length: 14
D gene: TRBD1
V gene: TRBV7-9
clone size: NA

CDR3 DNA: TGTGCCAGCAGTGACGACGGACTAGTATCCTACGAGCAGTACTTC
CDR3 protein: CASSDDGLVSYEQYF
J gene: TRBJ2-7
CDR3 length: 15
D gene: TRBD2
V gene: TRBV6-1
clone size: NA

CDR3 DNA: TGTGCCAGCAGCTTGTCAACCTACGAGCAGTACTTC
CDR3 protein: CASSLSTYEQYF
J gene: TRBJ2-7
CDR3 length: 12
D gene: NA
V gene: TRBV5-6
clone size: NA

CDR3 DNA: TGTGCCAGCAGCCCTCCGGGACTGAGTCCAACCTACGAGCAGTACTTC
CDR3 protein: CASSPPGLSPTYEQYF
J gene: TRBJ2-7
CDR3 length: 16
D gene: NA
V gene: TRBV3-1/TRBV3-2
clone size: NA

CDR3 DNA: TGTGCCTGGACGAAGCGAGTAGCTAACTATGGCTACACCTTC
CDR3 protein: CAWTKRVANYGYTF
J gene: TRBJ1-2
CDR3 length: 14
D gene: NA
V gene: TRBV30
clone size: once

CDR3 DNA: TGTGCCACCAGGGATAGAGGGGTCGGGGGGACAGATACGCAGTATTTT
CDR3 protein: CATRDRGVGGTDTQYF
J gene: TRBJ2-3
CDR3 length: 16
D gene: TRBD2
V gene: TRBV19
clone size: NA

CDR3 DNA: TGTGCCAGCAGTTACTATCAGGGCCCCGGAAACACCATATATTTT
CDR3 protein: CASSYYQGPGNTIYF
J gene: TRBJ1-3
CDR3 length: 15
D gene: NA
V gene: TRBV6-6
clone size: NA

CDR3 DNA: TGTGCCATCAGTGAGTTCAGGGTGAATGACAATGAGCAGTTCTTC
CDR3 protein: CAISEFRVNDNEQFF
J gene: TRBJ2-1
CDR3 length: 15
D gene: NA
V gene: TRBV10-3
clone size: NA

CDR3 DNA: TGTGCCAGTAGCCAACTAGCGAAAGGGGACAATGAGCAGTTCTTC
CDR3 protein: CASSQLAKGDNEQFF
J gene: TRBJ2-1
CDR3 length: 15
D gene: TRBD2
V gene: TRBV19
clone size: NA

CDR3 DNA: TGTGCCAGCAGCCAAGGATTACCGGGAGGGCCGGGAGATACGCAGTATTTT
CDR3 protein: CASSQGLPGGPGDTQYF
J gene: TRBJ2-3
CDR3 length: 17
D gene: TRBD2
V gene: TRBV4-2
clone size: NA

CDR3 DNA: TGCGCCAGCAGCCGCACCCCGGGACAGGCCTCACGTAAGGGCTACACCTTC
CDR3 protein: CASSRTPGQASRKGYTF
J gene: TRBJ1-2
CDR3 length: 17
D gene: TRBD1
V gene: TRBV4-1
clone size: few

CDR3 DNA: TGTGCCAGCAGCTCTGCGGGACAGGCGAACACTGAAGCTTTCTTT
CDR3 protein: CASSSAGQANTEAFF
J gene: TRBJ1-1
CDR3 length: 15
D gene: TRBD1
V gene: TRBV3-1/TRBV3-2
clone size: NA

CDR3 DNA: TGCGCCAGCAGCTTGGGGGCTATCGGCGGCTACACCTTC
CDR3 protein: CASSLGAIGGYTF
J gene: TRBJ1-2
CDR3 length: 13
D gene: NA
V gene: TRBV5-1
clone size: NA

CDR3 DNA: TGTGCCAGCAGCGAGAGACAGGGGGCAAGTGGCTACACCTTC
CDR3 protein: CASSERQGASGYTF
J gene: TRBJ1-2
CDR3 length: 14
D gene: TRBD1
V gene: TRBV7-2
clone size: NA

CDR3 DNA: TGTGCCAGCAGCCCTGGGACAGGGGACGACCCTGTAAACACCATATATTTT
CDR3 protein: CASSPGTGDDPVNTIYF
J gene: TRBJ1-3
CDR3 length: 17
D gene: TRBD1
V gene: TRBV2
clone size: NA

CDR3 DNA: TGTGCCAGCAGTGAAAGGGGAAATGAAGCTTTCTTT
CDR3 protein: CASSERGNEAFF
J gene: TRBJ1-1
CDR3 length: 12
D gene: NA
V gene: TRBV2
clone size: NA

CDR3 DNA: TGTGCCAGCTCACCAAGGGGCCTAGCGGGATATGAGCAGTTCTTC
CDR3 protein: CASSPRGLAGYEQFF
J gene: TRBJ2-1
CDR3 length: 15
D gene: TRBD2
V gene: TRBV18
clone size: NA

CDR3 DNA: TGTGCCACAGGGTTGGACAGCAGAATACTTGATGGCTACACCTTC
CDR3 protein: CATGLDSRILDGYTF
J gene: TRBJ1-2
CDR3 length: 15
D gene: NA
V gene: TRBV10-3
clone size: NA

CDR3 DNA: TGTGCCAGCAGTTTAGGGATCAGCGGAACTGAGCAGTTCTTC
CDR3 protein: CASSLGISGTEQFF
J gene: TRBJ2-1
CDR3 length: 14
D gene: NA
V gene: TRBV28
clone size: once

CDR3 DNA: TGTGCCACCAGCAGGGAACCCGACTTAATTACACTATCCTACGAGCAGTACTTC
CDR3 protein: CATSREPDLITLSYEQYF
J gene: TRBJ2-7
CDR3 length: 18
D gene: NA
V gene: TRBV15
clone size: NA

CDR3 DNA: TGTGCCAGCAGTTTATTGGTGGGAGGCGAGAATTCCTACGAGCAGTACTTC
CDR3 protein: CASSLLVGGENSYEQYF
J gene: TRBJ2-7
CDR3 length: 17
D gene: NA
V gene: TRBV28
clone size: NA

CDR3 DNA: TGTGCCACTCTTTTCTCTGGGGCCAACGTCCTGACTTTC
CDR3 protein: CATLFSGANVLTF
J gene: TRBJ2-6
CDR3 length: 13
D gene: NA
V gene: TRBV15
clone size: NA

CDR3 DNA: TGTGCCAGCAGTTATTATGGCTACACCTTC
CDR3 protein: CASSYYGYTF
J gene: TRBJ1-2
CDR3 length: 10
D gene: NA
V gene: TRBV5-8
clone size: NA

CDR3 DNA: TGTGCCAGCAGTCTTACCGGGACAGTGAACACTGAAGCTTTCTTT
CDR3 protein: CASSLTGTVNTEAFF
J gene: TRBJ1-1
CDR3 length: 15
D gene: TRBD1
V gene: TRBV6-2/TRBV6-3
clone size: NA

CDR3 DNA: TGTGCCAGCAGCTTTCAAGGGGACATACACTCTGGGGCCAACGTCCTGACTTTC
CDR3 protein: CASSFQGDIHSGANVLTF
J gene: TRBJ2-6
CDR3 length: 18
D gene: NA
V gene: TRBV11-3
clone size: NA

CDR3 DNA: TGTGCCACCAGTGATCCCCGCGAACAGGTTAATTATGGCTACACCTTC
CDR3 protein: CATSDPREQVNYGYTF
J gene: TRBJ1-2
CDR3 length: 16
D gene: NA
V gene: TRBV24-1
clone size: NA

CDR3 DNA: TGTGCCATCAGTGGGCCGGACAGGGTAGATACGCAGTATTTT
CDR3 protein: CAISGPDRVDTQYF
J gene: TRBJ2-3
CDR3 length: 14
D gene: TRBD1
V gene: TRBV10-3
clone size: once

CDR3 DNA: TGTGCCAGCAGCTCCCGGGATCTCCTCTATGGCTACACCTTC
CDR3 protein: CASSSRDLLYGYTF
J gene: TRBJ1-2
CDR3 length: 14
D gene: NA
V gene: TRBV7-2
clone size: few

CDR3 DNA: TGTGCCAGCAGCCCCCGGGACAGCTATGGCTACACCTTC
CDR3 protein: CASSPRDSYGYTF
J gene: TRBJ1-2
CDR3 length: 13
D gene: TRBD1
V gene: TRBV7-9
clone size: few

CDR3 DNA: TGTGCCAGCAGTCCTGCGACAGGGGGGTATAGCAATCAGCCCCAGCATTTT
CDR3 protein: CASSPATGGYSNQPQHF
J gene: TRBJ1-5
CDR3 length: 17
D gene: TRBD1
V gene: TRBV27
clone size: NA

CDR3 DNA: TGTGCCAGCAGCGTAGCGGCTAGCCTAGGAACTGACAATGAGCAGTTCTTC
CDR3 protein: CASSVAASLGTDNEQFF
J gene: TRBJ2-1
CDR3 length: 17
D gene: NA
V gene: TRBV9
clone size: NA

CDR3 DNA: TGCGCCAGCAGGGCGACAGGGATCTACGAGCAGTACTTC
CDR3 protein: CASRATGIYEQYF
J gene: TRBJ2-7
CDR3 length: 13
D gene: TRBD1
V gene: TRBV5-1
clone size: NA

CDR3 DNA: TGTGCCAGCAGATACAGGGAGTTCGGCAATGAGCAGTTCTTC
CDR3 protein: CASRYREFGNEQFF
J gene: TRBJ2-1
CDR3 length: 14
D gene: NA
V gene: TRBV7-9
clone size: NA